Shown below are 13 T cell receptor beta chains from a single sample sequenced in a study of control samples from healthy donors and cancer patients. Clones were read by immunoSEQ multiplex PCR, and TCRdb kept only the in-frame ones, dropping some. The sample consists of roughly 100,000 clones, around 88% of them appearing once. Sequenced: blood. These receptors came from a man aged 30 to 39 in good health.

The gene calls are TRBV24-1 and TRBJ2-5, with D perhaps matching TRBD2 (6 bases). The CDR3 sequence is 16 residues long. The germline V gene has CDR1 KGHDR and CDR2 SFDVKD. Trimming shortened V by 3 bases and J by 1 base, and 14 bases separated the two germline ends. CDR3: CATSDSRAGFQETQYF. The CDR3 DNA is TGTGCCACCAGTGATAGTCGCGCGGGGTTCCAAGAGACCCAGTACTTC.

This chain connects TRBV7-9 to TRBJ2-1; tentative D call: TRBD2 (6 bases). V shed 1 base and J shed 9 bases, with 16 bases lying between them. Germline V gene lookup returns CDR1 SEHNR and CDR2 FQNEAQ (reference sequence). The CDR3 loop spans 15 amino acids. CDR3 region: CASSLVPSRESEQFF. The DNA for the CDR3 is TGTGCCAGCAGCTTAGTTCCAAGCCGGGAGTCTGAGCAGTTCTTC.

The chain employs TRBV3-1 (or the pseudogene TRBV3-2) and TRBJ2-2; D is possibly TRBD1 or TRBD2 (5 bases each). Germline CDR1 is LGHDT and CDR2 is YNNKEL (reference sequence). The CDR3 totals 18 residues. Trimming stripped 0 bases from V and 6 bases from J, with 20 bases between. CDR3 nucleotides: TGTGCCAGCAGCCAAGATACGGCAAACGGGGCCCTACCCGGGGAGCTGTTTTTT. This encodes CASSQDTANGALPGELFF.

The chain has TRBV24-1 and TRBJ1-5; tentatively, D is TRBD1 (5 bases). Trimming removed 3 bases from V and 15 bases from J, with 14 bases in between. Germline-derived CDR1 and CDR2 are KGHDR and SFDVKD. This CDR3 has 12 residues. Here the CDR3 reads CATSDSSRGVHF. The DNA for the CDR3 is TGTGCCACCAGTGATAGTTCCCGGGGGGTGCATTTT.

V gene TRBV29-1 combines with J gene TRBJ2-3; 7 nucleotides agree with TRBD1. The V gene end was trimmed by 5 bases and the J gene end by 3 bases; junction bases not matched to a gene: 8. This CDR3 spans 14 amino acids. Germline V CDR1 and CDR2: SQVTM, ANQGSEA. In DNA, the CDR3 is TGCAGCGTTTCTGGGACAGACCTTACAGATACGCAGTATTTT. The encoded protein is CSVSGTDLTDTQYF.

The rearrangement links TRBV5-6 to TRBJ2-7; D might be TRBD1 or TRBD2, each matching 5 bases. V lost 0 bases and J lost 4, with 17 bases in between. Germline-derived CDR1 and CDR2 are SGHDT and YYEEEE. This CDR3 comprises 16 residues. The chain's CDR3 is CASSLGQGEAEYEQYF. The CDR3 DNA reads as TGTGCCAGCAGCTTGGGGCAGGGAGAGGCGGAATACGAGCAGTACTTC.

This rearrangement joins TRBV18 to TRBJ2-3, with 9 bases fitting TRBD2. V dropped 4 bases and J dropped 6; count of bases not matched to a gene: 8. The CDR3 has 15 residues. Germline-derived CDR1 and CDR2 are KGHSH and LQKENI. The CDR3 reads CASSHIAGAGDTQYF. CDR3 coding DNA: TGTGCCAGCTCACACATAGCGGGAGCAGGGGATACGCAGTATTTT.

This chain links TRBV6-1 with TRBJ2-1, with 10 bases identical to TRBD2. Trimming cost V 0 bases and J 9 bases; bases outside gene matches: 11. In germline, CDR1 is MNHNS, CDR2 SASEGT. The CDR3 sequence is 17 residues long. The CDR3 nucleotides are TGTGCCAGCAGTGAAGCACTAGCGGGAACGATACGGAGTGAGCAGTTCTTC. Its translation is CASSEALAGTIRSEQFF.

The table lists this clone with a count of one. The CDR3 coding sequence is TGTGCCAGCAGCTTCCCGGGACAGACCTACGAGCAGTACTTC. Protein sequence: CASSFPGQTYEQYF. The V call is TRBV11-1, the J call TRBJ2-7; 7 bases line up with TRBD1. The ends lost 3 bases at V and 2 bases at J; junction bases unmatched: 4. From germline, CDR1 is SGHAT and CDR2 FQDESV (reference sequence). CDR3 size: 14 residues.

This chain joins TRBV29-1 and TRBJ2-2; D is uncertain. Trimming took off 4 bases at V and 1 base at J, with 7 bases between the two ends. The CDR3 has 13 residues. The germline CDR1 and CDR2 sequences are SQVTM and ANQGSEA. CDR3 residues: CSVVKRNTGELFF. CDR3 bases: TGCAGCGTTGTTAAGCGGAACACCGGGGAGCTGTTTTTT.

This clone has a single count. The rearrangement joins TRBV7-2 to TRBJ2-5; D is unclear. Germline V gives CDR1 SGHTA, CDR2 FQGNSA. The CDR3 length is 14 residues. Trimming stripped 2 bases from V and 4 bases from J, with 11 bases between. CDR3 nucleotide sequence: TGTGCCAGCAGCTTAATCGCAGGTGGAGAGACCCAGTACTTC. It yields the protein CASSLIAGGETQYF.

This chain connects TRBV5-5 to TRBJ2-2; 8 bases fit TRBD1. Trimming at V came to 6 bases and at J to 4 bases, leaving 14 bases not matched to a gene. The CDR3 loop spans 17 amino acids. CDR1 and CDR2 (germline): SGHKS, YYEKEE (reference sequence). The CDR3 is CASTLISRGRVTGELFF. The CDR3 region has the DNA TGTGCCAGCACCCTCATATCCAGGGGGCGCGTCACCGGGGAGCTGTTTTTT.

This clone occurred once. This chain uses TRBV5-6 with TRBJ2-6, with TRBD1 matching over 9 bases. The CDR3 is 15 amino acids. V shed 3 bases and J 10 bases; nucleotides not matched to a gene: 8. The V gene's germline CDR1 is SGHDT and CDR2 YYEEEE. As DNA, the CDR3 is TGTGCCAGCAGCTCCGACAGGGGGATAGAAAACGTCCTGACTTTC. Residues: CASSSDRGIENVLTF.